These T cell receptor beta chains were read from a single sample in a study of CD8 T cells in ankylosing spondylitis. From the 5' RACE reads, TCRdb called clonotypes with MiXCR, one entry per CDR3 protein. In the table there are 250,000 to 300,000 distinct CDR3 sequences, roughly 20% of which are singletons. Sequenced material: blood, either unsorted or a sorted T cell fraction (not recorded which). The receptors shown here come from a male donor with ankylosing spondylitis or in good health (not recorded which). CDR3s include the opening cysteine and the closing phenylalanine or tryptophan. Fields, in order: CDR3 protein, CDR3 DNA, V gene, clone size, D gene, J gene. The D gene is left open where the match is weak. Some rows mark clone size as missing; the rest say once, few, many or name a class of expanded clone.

CDR3: CASGPPGRTSGANVLTF; DNA: TGTGCCAGCGGCCCACCGGGACGGACCTCTGGGGCCAACGTCCTGACTTTC; V: TRBV27; size: few; D: NA; J: TRBJ2-6
CDR3: CASSLRPSTEAFF; DNA: TGTGCCAGCAGCTTAAGACCGTCCACTGAAGCTTTCTTT; V: TRBV7-3; size: NA; D: NA; J: TRBJ1-1
CDR3: CASSLREGTDTQYF; DNA: TGTGCCAGCAGCCTAAGGGAAGGAACAGATACGCAGTATTTT; V: TRBV3-1; size: few; D: NA; J: TRBJ2-3
CDR3: CASSQGLAGEEQFF; DNA: TGTGCCAGCAGCCAAGGACTAGCGGGAGAGGAGCAGTTCTTC; V: TRBV3-1; size: few; D: TRBD2; J: TRBJ2-1
CDR3: CATSRVGQSNEKLFF; DNA: TGTGCCACCAGCAGAGTGGGACAGTCTAATGAAAAACTGTTTTTT; V: TRBV15; size: few; D: TRBD1; J: TRBJ1-4
CDR3: CSGMNYGYTF; DNA: TGCAGTGGAATGAACTATGGCTACACCTTC; V: TRBV20-1; size: many; D: NA; J: TRBJ1-2
CDR3: CASSLWAATTGELFF; DNA: TGTGCCAGCAGTTTATGGGCAGCCACCACCGGGGAGCTGTTTTTT; V: TRBV28; size: NA; D: NA; J: TRBJ2-2
CDR3: CSGPGTGGYGYTF; DNA: TGCAGTGGACCCGGGACAGGGGGCTATGGCTACACCTTC; V: TRBV20-1; size: NA; D: TRBD1; J: TRBJ1-2
CDR3: CASSEGQSNTEAFF; DNA: TGCGCCAGCAGCGAGGGACAGTCGAACACTGAAGCTTTCTTT; V: TRBV5-1; size: NA; D: TRBD1; J: TRBJ1-1
CDR3: CASSKTADNYGYTF; DNA: TGTGCCAGCTCAAAGACAGCTGATAACTATGGCTACACCTTC; V: TRBV18; size: NA; D: NA; J: TRBJ1-2
CDR3: CASSQDRTGRFYGYTF; DNA: TGTGCCAGCAGCCAAGATAGGACAGGGAGGTTCTATGGCTACACCTTC; V: TRBV4-2; size: few; D: TRBD1; J: TRBJ1-2
CDR3: CASSEGPIGAFF; DNA: TGCGCCAGCAGTGAAGGCCCAATTGGGGCTTTCTTT; V: TRBV10-2; size: NA; D: NA; J: TRBJ1-1
CDR3: CASRQGTEAFF; DNA: TGTGCCAGCAGGCAGGGGACTGAAGCTTTCTTT; V: TRBV28; size: few; D: NA; J: TRBJ1-1
CDR3: CSVTGTSVSTGELFF; DNA: TGCAGCGTTACCGGGACTAGCGTAAGCACCGGGGAGCTGTTTTTT; V: TRBV29-1; size: NA; D: TRBD2; J: TRBJ2-2
CDR3: CSASYRSSYNEQFF; DNA: TGCAGTGCTAGTTACCGCAGCTCCTACAATGAGCAGTTCTTC; V: TRBV20-1; size: many; D: NA; J: TRBJ2-1
CDR3: CASSDGLRGQGVAAFTDTQYF; DNA: TGTGCCAGCAGTGATGGGCTGCGGGGACAGGGTGTAGCGGCTTTCACAGATACGCAGTATTTT; V: TRBV6-1; size: NA; D: TRBD1; J: TRBJ2-3
CDR3: CATSGPGTGASEKLFF; DNA: TGTGCCACCAGCGGTCCCGGGACAGGGGCGAGTGAAAAACTGTTTTTT; V: TRBV24-1; size: NA; D: TRBD1; J: TRBJ1-4
CDR3: CSASPIGVGNSPLHF; DNA: TGCAGTGCTAGCCCCATAGGAGTTGGGAATTCACCCCTCCACTTT; V: TRBV20-1; size: many; D: NA; J: TRBJ1-6
CDR3: CSARASQGGGYTF; DNA: TGCAGTGCTAGGGCTAGTCAGGGCGGCGGCTACACCTTC; V: TRBV20-1; size: many; D: NA; J: TRBJ1-2
CDR3: CASSQVDQQFF; DNA: TGTGCCAGCAGCCAAGTGGATCAGCAGTTCTTC; V: TRBV3-1; size: NA; D: NA; J: TRBJ2-1
CDR3: CASSFLSGELFF; DNA: TGTGCCAGCAGTTTTTTATCCGGGGAGCTGTTTTTT; V: TRBV27; size: few; D: NA; J: TRBJ2-2
CDR3: CASSQKGLVGDTQYF; DNA: TGTGCCAGCAGCCAAAAGGGGCTAGTTGGAGATACGCAGTATTTT; V: TRBV4-2; size: NA; D: NA; J: TRBJ2-3
CDR3: CATSRPTGISTGELFF; DNA: TGTGCCACCAGCAGGCCGACAGGAATTTCCACCGGGGAGCTGTTTTTT; V: TRBV15; size: few; D: NA; J: TRBJ2-2